The 15 T cell receptor beta chains presented below share a single source sample, sequenced in a study of OX40 agonist ivuxolimab in advanced cancers. Assay used: immunoSEQ multiplex PCR; TCRdb lists only in-frame clones, some missing. The sample has around 22,000 clones, 84% seen once; the top ten hold under 40%. The source was CD4+ or CD8+ T cells sorted from blood, collected in a trial of the OX40 agonist ivuxolimab. The source of these receptors is an adult with an advanced solid tumor such as melanoma, head and neck, liver or kidney cancer.

The chain joins TRBV4-1 to TRBJ1-4; 8 nucleotides match TRBD1. The V gene's germline CDR1 is MGHRA and CDR2 YSYEKL. J lost 0 bases, V lost 4 bases, and 4 bases had no gene match. The CDR3 totals 16 residues. CDR3: CASSPGQGTTNEKLFF. The DNA for the CDR3 is TGCGCCAGCAGCCCCGGACAGGGCACAACTAATGAAAAACTGTTTTTT.

The chain couples TRBV5-1 to TRBJ1-2; D is perhaps TRBD1 (5 bases). This CDR3 is 15 amino acids long. Germline assignment: CDR1 SGHRS and CDR2 YFSETQ. V lost 4 bases, J lost 1 base, and 14 bases lay in between. CDR3 sequence reads: CASSLRQPHNYGYTF. As DNA, the CDR3 is TGCGCCAGCAGCCTTAGACAGCCACATAACTATGGCTACACCTTC.

The CDR3 DNA sequence: TGCGCCAGCAGCCTAGGGACCGACATGATGGAGACCCAGTACTTC. It encodes CASSLGTDMMETQYF. The rearrangement joins TRBV4-1 to TRBJ2-5; perhaps D is TRBD1 or TRBD2 (5 bases each). CDR1 is MGHRA and CDR2 is YSYEKL in the germline V gene. V gave up 4 bases and J gave up 5 bases, with 17 bases separating them. The CDR3 length is 15 residues.

The rearrangement uses TRBV14 and TRBJ1-6; D gene unclear. Trimming stripped 4 bases from V and 2 bases from J, with 3 bases between. Germline CDR1 reads SGHDN; CDR2 reads FVKESK. The CDR3 spans 13 residues. This CDR3 reads CASSPTYNSPLHF. The CDR3 nucleotides are TGTGCCAGCAGCCCGACCTATAATTCACCCCTCCACTTT.

The CDR3 loop is CASSPGWTEANTGELFF. CDR3 in DNA: TGTGCCAGCAGCCCTGGGTGGACAGAGGCGAACACCGGGGAGCTGTTTTTT. V is TRBV7-8 and J is TRBJ2-2, with D possibly matching TRBD1 (6 bases). Germline V lookup: CDR1 SGHVS, CDR2 FQNEAQ. The CDR3 is 17 residues long. Trimming stripped 5 bases from V and 0 bases from J, with 16 bases between.

This sequence joins TRBV9 and TRBJ1-1; possibly TRBD1 for D (6 bases). Trimming shortened V by 0 bases and J by 6 bases, and 15 bases separated the two germline ends. The germline V gene encodes CDR1 SGDLS and CDR2 YYNGEE. There are 15 residues in the CDR3. CDR3 sequence reads: CASSVGGTSFPEAFF. CDR3 in DNA: TGTGCCAGCAGCGTAGGCGGGACAAGTTTTCCTGAAGCTTTCTTT.

CDR3 amino acids: CASGDTFGNEKLFF. Written as DNA, the CDR3 is TGCGCCAGCGGGGACACTTTTGGAAATGAAAAACTGTTTTTT. The J gene is TRBJ1-4, the V gene TRBV5-1; TRBD1 is a possible D gene (6 bases). The CDR3 extends over 14 amino acids. V lost 7 bases to trimming and J lost 5 bases, with 15 bases between them. CDR1 is SGHRS and CDR2 is YFSETQ in the germline V gene.

The genes are TRBV4-1 and TRBJ1-2, with 12 bases identical to TRBD1. This CDR3 is built from 18 residues. Germline CDR1 and CDR2: MGHRA and YSYEKL. Unmatched junction bases numbered 13, after V lost 4 bases and J lost 4 bases. CDR3 protein: CASSPRPGQGAPGYGYTF. CDR3 nucleotide sequence: TGCGCCAGCAGCCCACGCCCGGGACAGGGGGCCCCGGGCTATGGCTACACCTTC.

The chain recombines TRBV27 with TRBJ1-4; no firm D call. The CDR3 totals 14 residues. With 6 bases removed from V and 7 bases from J, the gap between germline ends came to 15 bases. Germline V gene lookup returns CDR1 MNHEY and CDR2 SMNVEV (reference sequence). CDR3 bases: TGTGCCAGCAGCCGGTGGGGTCGGGGTGAAAAACTGTTTTTT. It codes for CASSRWGRGEKLFF.

The chain uses TRBV2 and TRBJ1-3; D gene uncertain. The CDR3 covers 11 residues. V was pared by 4 bases and J by 6 bases, with 4 bases between. Germline CDR1 and CDR2: SNHLY and FYNNEI. The CDR3 spells CASSGQNTIYF. DNA of the CDR3: TGTGCCAGCAGTGGTCAAAACACCATATATTTT.

V usage is TRBV19 and J usage is TRBJ2-7, with TRBD1 matching 11 bases. Germline lookup yields CDR1 LNHDA and CDR2 SQIVND (reference sequence). Trimming removed 4 bases from V and 4 bases from J; junction bases left unmatched: 9. CDR3 length: 16 residues. The CDR3 is CASSTDAGTGGYEQYF. DNA for the CDR3: TGTGCCAGTAGTACAGACGCCGGGACAGGGGGGTACGAGCAGTACTTC.

The gene calls are TRBV28 and TRBJ2-7, with 11 nucleotides matching TRBD1. The CDR3 has 15 amino acids. Germline V gene data show CDR1 as MDHEN and CDR2 as SYDVKM. V shed 5 bases and J 2 bases; nucleotides not matched to a gene: 5. In DNA form, the CDR3 reads TGTGCCAGCAGTCCGGGACAGGGGGGCGCCTACGAGCAGTACTTC. Protein sequence: CASSPGQGGAYEQYF.

V gene TRBV9 combines with J gene TRBJ2-1, with D uncertain. Germline CDR1 reads SGDLS; CDR2 reads YYNGEE. Trimming cost V 0 bases and J 4 bases, with 11 bases left between them. CDR3 length: 15 residues. The CDR3 spells CASSVAASSYNEQFF. DNA of the CDR3: TGTGCCAGCAGCGTAGCGGCTAGTTCTTACAATGAGCAGTTCTTC. The full variable domain, completed using reference TRBV9 and TRBJ2-1, is DSGVTQTPKHLITATGQRVTLRCSPRSGDLSVYWYQQSLDQGLQFLIQYYNGEERAKGNILERFSAQQFPDLHSELNLSSLELGDSALYFCASSVAASSYNEQFFGPGTRLTVL.

The chain is built from TRBV21-1 and TRBJ2-3; the table's D call of TRBD2 was not tested on the DNA. TRBV21-1 is termed a pseudogene. The CDR3 is made up of 19 amino acids. CDR3 protein: CASSKSGTSTSVVTDTQYF. The CDR3 bases are TGTGCCAGCAGCAAAAGCGGGACCTCGACTAGCGTAGTCACAGATACGCAGTATTTT.

The chain carries TRBV4-1 and TRBJ1-1; D is unresolved. The length of the CDR3 is 14 residues. V shed 0 bases and J shed 1 base, with 6 bases lying between them. Germline-derived CDR1 and CDR2 are MGHRA and YSYEKL. The CDR3 sequence: CASSQDEQNTEAFF. CDR3 DNA sequence: TGCGCCAGCAGCCAAGATGAGCAGAACACTGAAGCTTTCTTT.